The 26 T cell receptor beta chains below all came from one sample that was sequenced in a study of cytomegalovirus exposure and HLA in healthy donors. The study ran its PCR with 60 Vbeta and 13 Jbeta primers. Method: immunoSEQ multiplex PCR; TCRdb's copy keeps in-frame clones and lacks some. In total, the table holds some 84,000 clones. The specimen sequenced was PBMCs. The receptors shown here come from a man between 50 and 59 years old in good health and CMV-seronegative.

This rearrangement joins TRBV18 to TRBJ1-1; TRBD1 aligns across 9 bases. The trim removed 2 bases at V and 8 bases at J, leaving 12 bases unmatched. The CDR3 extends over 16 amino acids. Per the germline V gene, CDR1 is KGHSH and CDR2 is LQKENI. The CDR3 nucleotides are TGTGCCAGCTCACCATTTACCGGACAGGGGCGTAAAGAAGCTTTCTTT. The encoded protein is CASSPFTGQGRKEAFF.

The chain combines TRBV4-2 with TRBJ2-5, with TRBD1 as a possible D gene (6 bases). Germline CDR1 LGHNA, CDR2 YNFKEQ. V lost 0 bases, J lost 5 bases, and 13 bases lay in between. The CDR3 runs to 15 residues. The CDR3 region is CASSQDVAGVETQYF. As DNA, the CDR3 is TGTGCCAGCAGCCAAGATGTGGCAGGGGTGGAGACCCAGTACTTC.

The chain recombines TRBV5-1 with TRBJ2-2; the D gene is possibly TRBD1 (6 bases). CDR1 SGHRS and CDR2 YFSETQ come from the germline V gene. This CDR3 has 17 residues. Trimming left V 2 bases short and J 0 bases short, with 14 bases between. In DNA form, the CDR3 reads TGCGCCAGCAGCTTTACGGGGACACAACCGAACACCGGGGAGCTGTTTTTT. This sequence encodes CASSFTGTQPNTGELFF.

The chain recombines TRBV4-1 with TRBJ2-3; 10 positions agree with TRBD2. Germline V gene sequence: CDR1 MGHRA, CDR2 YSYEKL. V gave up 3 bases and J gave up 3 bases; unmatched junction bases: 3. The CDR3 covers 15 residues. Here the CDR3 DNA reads TGCGCCAGCAGCCAGGGGACTAGCGTAACAGATACGCAGTATTTT. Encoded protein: CASSQGTSVTDTQYF.

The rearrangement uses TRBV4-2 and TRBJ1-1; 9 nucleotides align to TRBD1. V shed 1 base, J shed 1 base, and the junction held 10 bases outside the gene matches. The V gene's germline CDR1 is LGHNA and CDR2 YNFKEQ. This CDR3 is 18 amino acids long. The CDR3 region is CASSQALGTGRWNTEAFF. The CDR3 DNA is TGTGCCAGCAGCCAAGCTTTGGGGACAGGGCGTTGGAACACTGAAGCTTTCTTT.

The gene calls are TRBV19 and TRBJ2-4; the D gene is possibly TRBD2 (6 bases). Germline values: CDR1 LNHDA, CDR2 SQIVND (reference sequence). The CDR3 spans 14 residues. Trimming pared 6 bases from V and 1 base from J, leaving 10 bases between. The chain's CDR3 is CASSRGDAKNIQYF. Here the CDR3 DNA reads TGTGCCAGTAGCCGCGGGGATGCCAAAAACATTCAGTACTTC.

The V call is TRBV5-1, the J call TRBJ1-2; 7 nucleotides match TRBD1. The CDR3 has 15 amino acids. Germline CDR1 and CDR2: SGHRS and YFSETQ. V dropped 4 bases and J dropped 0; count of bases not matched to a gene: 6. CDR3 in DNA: TGCGCCAGCAGCCACGGACAGGTCGCTAACTATGGCTACACCTTC. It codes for CASSHGQVANYGYTF.

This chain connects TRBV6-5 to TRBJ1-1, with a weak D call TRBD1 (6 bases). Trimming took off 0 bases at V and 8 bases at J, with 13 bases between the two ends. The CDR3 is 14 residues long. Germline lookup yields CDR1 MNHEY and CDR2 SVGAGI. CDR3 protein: CASSYSAWTAEAFF. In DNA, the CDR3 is TGTGCCAGCAGTTACTCGGCGTGGACAGCCGAAGCTTTCTTT.

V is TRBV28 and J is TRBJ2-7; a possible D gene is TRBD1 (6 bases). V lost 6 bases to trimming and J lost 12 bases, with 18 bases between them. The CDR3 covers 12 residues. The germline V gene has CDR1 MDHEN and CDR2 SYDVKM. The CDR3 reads CASSQSGGLGYF. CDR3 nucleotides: TGTGCCAGCAGCCAAAGTGGGGGCCTGGGGTACTTC.

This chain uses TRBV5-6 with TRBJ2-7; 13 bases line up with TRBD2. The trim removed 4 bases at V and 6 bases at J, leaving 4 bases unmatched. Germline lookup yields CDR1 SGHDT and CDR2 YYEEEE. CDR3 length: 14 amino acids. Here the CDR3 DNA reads TGTGCCAGCAGCCGGGGACTAGCGGGAACCGAGCAGTACTTC. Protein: CASSRGLAGTEQYF.

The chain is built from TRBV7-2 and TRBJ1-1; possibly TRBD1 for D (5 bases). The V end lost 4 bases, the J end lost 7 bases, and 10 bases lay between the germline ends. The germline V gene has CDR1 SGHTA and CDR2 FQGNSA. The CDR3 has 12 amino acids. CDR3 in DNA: TGTGCCAGCAGCTACGACAGATTTGAAGCTTTCTTT. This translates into CASSYDRFEAFF.

CDR3 in DNA: TGTGCTAGCCGGGGGGACTGGGAGACCCAGTACTTC. Translating it yields CASRGDWETQYF. The gene calls are TRBV12-5 and TRBJ2-5, with 7 bases lining up with TRBD2. The V gene end was trimmed by 9 bases and the J gene end by 5 bases; junction bases not matched to a gene: 6. The germline CDR1 and CDR2 sequences are LGHNT and FRNRAP. The CDR3 has 12 amino acids.

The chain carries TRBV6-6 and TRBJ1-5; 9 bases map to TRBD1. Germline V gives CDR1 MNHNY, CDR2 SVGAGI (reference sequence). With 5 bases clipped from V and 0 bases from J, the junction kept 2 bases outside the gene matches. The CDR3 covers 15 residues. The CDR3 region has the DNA TGTGCCAGCAGTAGGACAGGGGTTAGCAATCAGCCCCAGCATTTT. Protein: CASSRTGVSNQPQHF.

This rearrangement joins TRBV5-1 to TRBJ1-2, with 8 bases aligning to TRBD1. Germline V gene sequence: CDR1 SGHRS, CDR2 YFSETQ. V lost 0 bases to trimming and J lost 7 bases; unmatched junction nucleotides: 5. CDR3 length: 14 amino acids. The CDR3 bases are TGCGCCAGCAGCTTGGGGCAGGGGGCCGGTGGCTACACCTTC. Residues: CASSLGQGAGGYTF.

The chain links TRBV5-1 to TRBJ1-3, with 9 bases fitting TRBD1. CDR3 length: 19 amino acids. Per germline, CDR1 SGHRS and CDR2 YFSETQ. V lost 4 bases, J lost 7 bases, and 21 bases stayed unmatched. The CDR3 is CASSQFGTGTPTRVNTIYF. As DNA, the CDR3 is TGCGCCAGCAGCCAATTCGGGACAGGGACCCCGACTCGTGTGAACACCATATATTTT.

CDR3 loop: CASSLTGTSAEQYF. The CDR3 coding sequence is TGTGCCAGCAGCCTGACCGGGACTAGCGCCGAGCAGTACTTC. The V and J genes are TRBV5-4 and TRBJ2-5, with 10 bases matching TRBD2. Judging by the DNA end, TRBJ2-7 fits better; the J call may be wrong. Germline assignment: CDR1 SGHNT and CDR2 YYREEE (reference sequence). This CDR3 is 14 amino acids long.

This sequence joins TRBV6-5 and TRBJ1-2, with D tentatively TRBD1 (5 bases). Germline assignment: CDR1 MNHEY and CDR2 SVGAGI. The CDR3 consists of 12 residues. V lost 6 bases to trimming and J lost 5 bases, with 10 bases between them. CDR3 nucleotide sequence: TGTGCCAGCAGGCTCGGGGGGTATGGCTACACCTTC. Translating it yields CASRLGGYGYTF.

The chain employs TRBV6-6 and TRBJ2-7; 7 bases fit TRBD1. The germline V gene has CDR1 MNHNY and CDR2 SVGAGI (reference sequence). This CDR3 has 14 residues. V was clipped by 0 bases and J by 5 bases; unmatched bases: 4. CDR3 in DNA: TGTGCCAGCAGTTACTCAGGGGGCCCCAACGAGCAGTACTTC. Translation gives CASSYSGGPNEQYF.

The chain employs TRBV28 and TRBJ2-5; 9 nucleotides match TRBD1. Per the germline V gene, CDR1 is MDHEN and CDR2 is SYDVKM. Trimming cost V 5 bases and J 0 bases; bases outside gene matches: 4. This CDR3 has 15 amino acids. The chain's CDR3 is CASSVGTGYQETQYF. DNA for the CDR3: TGTGCCAGCAGTGTCGGGACAGGGTACCAAGAGACCCAGTACTTC.

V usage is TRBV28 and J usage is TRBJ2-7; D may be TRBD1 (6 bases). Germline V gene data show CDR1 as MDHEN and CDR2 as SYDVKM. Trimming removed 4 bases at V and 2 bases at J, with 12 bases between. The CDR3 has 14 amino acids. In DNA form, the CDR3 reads TGTGCCAGCAGTTCGGACAGCTATACCTACGAGCAGTACTTC. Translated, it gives CASSSDSYTYEQYF. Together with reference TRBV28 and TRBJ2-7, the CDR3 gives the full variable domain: DVKVTQSSRYLVKRTGEKVFLECVQDMDHENMFWYRQDPGLGLRLIYFSYDVKMKEKGDIPEGYSVSREKKERFSLILESASTNQTSMYLCASSSDSYTYEQYFGPGTRLTVT.

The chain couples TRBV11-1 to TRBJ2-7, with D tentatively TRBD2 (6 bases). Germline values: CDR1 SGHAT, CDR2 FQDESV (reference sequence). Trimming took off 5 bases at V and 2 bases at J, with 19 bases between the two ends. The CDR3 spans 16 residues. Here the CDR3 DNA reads TGTGCCAGCAGCCCCTACCGGGACTTCTCAACCTACGAGCAGTACTTC. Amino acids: CASSPYRDFSTYEQYF.

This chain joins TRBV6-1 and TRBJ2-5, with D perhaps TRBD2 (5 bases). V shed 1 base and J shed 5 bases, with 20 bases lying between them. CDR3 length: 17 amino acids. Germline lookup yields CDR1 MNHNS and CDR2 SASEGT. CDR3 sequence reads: CASSEEGTRAFRETQYF. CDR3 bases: TGTGCCAGCAGTGAAGAAGGTACGAGGGCTTTCCGGGAGACCCAGTACTTC.

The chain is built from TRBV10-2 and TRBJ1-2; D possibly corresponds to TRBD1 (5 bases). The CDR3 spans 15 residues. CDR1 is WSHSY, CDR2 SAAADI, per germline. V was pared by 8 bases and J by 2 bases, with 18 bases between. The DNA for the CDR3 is TGCGCCAGCTTTTCGAGTTGGGGGGGAAACTATGGCTACACCTTC. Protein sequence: CASFSSWGGNYGYTF.

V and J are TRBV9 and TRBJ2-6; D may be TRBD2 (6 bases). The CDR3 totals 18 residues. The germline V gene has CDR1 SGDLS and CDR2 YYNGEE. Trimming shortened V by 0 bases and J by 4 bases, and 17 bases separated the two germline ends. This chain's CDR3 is CASSVVAGRTSGANVLTF. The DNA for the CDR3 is TGTGCCAGCAGCGTAGTGGCGGGGCGAACGTCGGGGGCCAACGTCCTGACTTTC.

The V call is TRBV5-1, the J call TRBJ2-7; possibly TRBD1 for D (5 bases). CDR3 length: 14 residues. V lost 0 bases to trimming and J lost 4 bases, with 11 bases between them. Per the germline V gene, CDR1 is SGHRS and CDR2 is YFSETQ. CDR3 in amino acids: CASSLVSRDYEQYF. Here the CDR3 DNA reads TGCGCCAGCAGCTTGGTTTCCAGGGATTACGAGCAGTACTTC.

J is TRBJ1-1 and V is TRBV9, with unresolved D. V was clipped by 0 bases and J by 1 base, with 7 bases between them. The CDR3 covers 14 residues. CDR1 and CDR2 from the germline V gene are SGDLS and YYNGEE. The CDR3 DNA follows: TGTGCCAGCAGCGTAGTCAGTGAGAACACTGAAGCTTTCTTT. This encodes CASSVVSENTEAFF.